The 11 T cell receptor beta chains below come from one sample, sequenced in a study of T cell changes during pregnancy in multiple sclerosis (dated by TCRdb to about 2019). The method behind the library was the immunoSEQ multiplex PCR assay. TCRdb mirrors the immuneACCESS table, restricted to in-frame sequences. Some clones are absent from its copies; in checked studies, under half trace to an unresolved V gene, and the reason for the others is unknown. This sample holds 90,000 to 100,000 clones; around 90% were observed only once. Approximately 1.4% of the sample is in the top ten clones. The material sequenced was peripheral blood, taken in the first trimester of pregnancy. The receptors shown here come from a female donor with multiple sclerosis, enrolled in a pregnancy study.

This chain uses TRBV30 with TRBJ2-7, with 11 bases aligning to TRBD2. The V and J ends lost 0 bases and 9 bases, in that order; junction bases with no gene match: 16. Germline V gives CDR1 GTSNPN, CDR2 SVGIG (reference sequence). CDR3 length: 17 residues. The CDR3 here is CAWSVRLAGGPNVGQYF. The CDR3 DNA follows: TGTGCCTGGAGTGTACGTCTAGCGGGAGGCCCGAATGTGGGGCAGTACTTC.

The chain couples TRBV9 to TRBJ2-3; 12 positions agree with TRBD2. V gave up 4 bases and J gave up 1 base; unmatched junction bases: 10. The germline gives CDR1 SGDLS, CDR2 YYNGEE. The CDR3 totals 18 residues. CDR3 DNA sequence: TGTGCCAGCAGCCCAGGGACTAGCGGGTGGGGGGGCACAGATACGCAGTATTTT. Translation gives CASSPGTSGWGGTDTQYF.

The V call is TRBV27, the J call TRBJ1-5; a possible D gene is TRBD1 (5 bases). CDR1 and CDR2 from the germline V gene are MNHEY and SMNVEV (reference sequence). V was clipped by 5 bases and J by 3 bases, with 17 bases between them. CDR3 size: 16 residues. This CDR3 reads CASSPLWGGDNQPQHF. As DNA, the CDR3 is TGTGCCAGCAGTCCCCTCTGGGGAGGGGACAATCAGCCCCAGCATTTT.

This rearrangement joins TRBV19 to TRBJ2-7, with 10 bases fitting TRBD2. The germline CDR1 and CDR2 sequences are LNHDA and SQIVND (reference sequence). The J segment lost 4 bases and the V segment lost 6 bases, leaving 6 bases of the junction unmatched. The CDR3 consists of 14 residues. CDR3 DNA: TGTGCCAGTAGCATGACTAGCGGGTCGTACGAGCAGTACTTC. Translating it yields CASSMTSGSYEQYF.

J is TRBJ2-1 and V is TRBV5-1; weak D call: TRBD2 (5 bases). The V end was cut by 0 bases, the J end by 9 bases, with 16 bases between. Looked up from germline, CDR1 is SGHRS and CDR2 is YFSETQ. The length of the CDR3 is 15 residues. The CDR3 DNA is TGCGCCAGCAGCTTGGATCCCACTAGTAAAGTTGAGCAGTTCTTC. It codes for CASSLDPTSKVEQFF. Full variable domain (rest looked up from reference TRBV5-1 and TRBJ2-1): KAGVTQTPRYLIKTRGQQVTLSCSPISGHRSVSWYQQTPGQGLQFLFEYFSETQRNKGNFPGRFSGRQFSNSRSEMNVSTLELGDSALYLCASSLDPTSKVEQFFGPGTRLTVL.

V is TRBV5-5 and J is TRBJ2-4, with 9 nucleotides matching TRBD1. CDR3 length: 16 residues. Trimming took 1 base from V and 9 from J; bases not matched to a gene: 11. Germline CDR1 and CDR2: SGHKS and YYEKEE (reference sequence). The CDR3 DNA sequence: TGTGCCAGCAGCTTGAGCTTCAATAGGGGACAGGGCATTCAGTACTTC. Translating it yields CASSLSFNRGQGIQYF.

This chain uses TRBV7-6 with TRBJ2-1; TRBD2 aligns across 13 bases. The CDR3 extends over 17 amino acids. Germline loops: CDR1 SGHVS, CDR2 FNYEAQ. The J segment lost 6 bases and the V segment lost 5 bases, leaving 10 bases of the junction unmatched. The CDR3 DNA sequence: TGTGCCAGCAGCCTCCTCAGGACTAGCGGGAGTTTCAATGAGCAGTTCTTC. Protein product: CASSLLRTSGSFNEQFF.

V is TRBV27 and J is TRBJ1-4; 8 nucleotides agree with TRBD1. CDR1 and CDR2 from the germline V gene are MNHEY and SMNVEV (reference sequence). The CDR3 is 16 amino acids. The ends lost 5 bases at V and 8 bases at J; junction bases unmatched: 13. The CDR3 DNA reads TGTGCCAGCAGTGGGACAGGAGGGGGTTTTGAAGAAAAACTGTTTTTT. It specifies CASSGTGGGFEEKLFF.

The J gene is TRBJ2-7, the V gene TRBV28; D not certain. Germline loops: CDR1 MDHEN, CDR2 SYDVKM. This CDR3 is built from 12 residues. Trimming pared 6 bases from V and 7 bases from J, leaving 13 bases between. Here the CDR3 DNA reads TGTGCCAGCAGCCCTCTCAGGTTAGAGCAGTACTTC. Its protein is CASSPLRLEQYF.

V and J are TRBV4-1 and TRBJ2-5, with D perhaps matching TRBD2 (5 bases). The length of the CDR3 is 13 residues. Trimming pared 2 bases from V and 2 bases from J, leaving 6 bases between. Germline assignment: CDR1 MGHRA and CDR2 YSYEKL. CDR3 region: CASSQWEQETQYF. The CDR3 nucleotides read TGCGCCAGCAGCCAATGGGAGCAAGAGACCCAGTACTTC.

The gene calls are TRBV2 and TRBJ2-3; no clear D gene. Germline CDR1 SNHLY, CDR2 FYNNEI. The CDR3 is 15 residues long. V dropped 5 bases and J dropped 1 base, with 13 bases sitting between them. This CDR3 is CASSSDTLGTDTQYF. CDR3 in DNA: TGTGCCAGCAGTTCCGACACGCTGGGCACAGATACGCAGTATTTT.